This T cell receptor (beta chain) was identified during a study of identical twins. Points from the study as a whole: Abundant cord blood beta clonotypes carried fewer insertions; memory repertoires showed none. With beta out-of-frame sequences, excess sharing by twins was weaker.

The junction had 12 bases not matched to a gene; V was cut back by 0 bases and J by 2 bases. The CDR3 is 19 residues long. Germline V gives CDR1 MNHEY, CDR2 SVGAGI. After template switching added a universal primer site, the resulting cDNA carried unique molecular identifiers. TCRdb redid the calling of the 5' RACE reads with MiXCR, one entry per CDR3 protein. Of around 250,000 distinct CDR3 sequences in the sample, about 7.3% were seen once. With regard to this clonotype: The target antigen is unknown.

The sample was also reused in another study, on yellow fever vaccine responses in identical twins.

This TCR was recovered from a woman in her late teens or twenties in good health. Sequenced material: memory (CD45RO+) T cells sorted from blood. V is TRBV6-5 and J is TRBJ2-2; 7 bases fit TRBD2. CDR3 loop: CASSYSTSGLNLNTGELFF. Written as DNA, the CDR3 is TGTGCCAGCAGTTACTCGACGTCGGGACTAAACCTAAACACCGGGGAGCTGTTTTTT.